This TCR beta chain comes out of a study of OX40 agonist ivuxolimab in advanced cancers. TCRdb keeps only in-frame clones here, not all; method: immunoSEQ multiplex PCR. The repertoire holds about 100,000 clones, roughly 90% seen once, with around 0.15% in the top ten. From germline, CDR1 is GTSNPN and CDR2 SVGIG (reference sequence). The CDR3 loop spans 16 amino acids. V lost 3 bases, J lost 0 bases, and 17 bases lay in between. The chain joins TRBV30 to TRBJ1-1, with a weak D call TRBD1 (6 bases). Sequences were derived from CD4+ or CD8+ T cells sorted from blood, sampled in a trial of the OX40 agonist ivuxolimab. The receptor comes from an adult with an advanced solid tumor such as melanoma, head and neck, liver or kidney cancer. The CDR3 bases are TGTGCCTGGAGGGGACAAGCCGGCGGGTTGAACACTGAAGCTTTCTTT. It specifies CAWRGQAGGLNTEAFF.